This T cell receptor (beta chain) was documented in a study of blood T cell repertoires in COVID-19. Only in-frame clones appear in the TCRdb table, and some are missing; sequencing was by immunoSEQ multiplex PCR. The table includes about 300,000 clones, roughly 86% detected once. V gave up 2 bases and J gave up 5 bases, with 11 bases separating them. The V gene's germline CDR1 is KGHDR and CDR2 SFDVKD. The CDR3 has 14 residues. This chain connects TRBV24-1 to TRBJ2-5; D is perhaps TRBD2 (6 bases). The receptor was derived from a man younger than 35 with active or convalescent COVID-19. Material: peripheral blood. CDR3 loop: CATSDSGRGETQYF. The CDR3 DNA is TGTGCCACCAGTGATTCTGGACGGGGGGAGACCCAGTACTTC.